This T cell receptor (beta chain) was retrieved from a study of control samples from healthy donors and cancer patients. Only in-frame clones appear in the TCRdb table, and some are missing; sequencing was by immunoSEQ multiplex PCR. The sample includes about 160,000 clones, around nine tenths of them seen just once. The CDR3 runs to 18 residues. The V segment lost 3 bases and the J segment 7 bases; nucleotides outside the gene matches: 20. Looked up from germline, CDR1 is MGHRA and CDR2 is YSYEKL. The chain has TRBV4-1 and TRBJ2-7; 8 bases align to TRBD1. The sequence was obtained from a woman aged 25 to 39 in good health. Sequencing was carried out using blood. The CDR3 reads CASSQFSGGALPSVEQYF. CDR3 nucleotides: TGCGCCAGCAGCCAGTTTTCAGGGGGCGCACTCCCATCGGTTGAGCAGTACTTC.